These 20 T cell receptor beta chains originate from one sample sequenced in a study of blood T cells in healthy people across ages. Through a sample-barcoded 5' primer and a J-beta primer mix, a second PCR was run for 7 to 11 cycles. TCRdb processed the 5' RACE reads anew with MiXCR; each CDR3 protein has one entry. The table lists about 720,000 distinct CDR3 sequences, about a fifth of them singletons. The specimen was blood. The receptors stem from a man aged 65 to 85 in good health.

This clonotype was observed a few times. CDR3 nucleotides: TGTGCCAGCGAAGGTGATACCTACGAGCAGTACTTC. It encodes CASEGDTYEQYF. The rearrangement uses TRBV14 and TRBJ2-7; D gene ambiguous. V lost 8 bases and J lost 2, with 10 bases in between. From germline, CDR1 is SGHDN and CDR2 FVKESK. This CDR3 has 12 residues.

The chain recombines TRBV20-1 with TRBJ2-3, with 7 bases identical to TRBD2. This CDR3 spans 15 amino acids. Trimming removed 2 bases from V and 4 bases from J; junction bases left unmatched: 9. The V gene's germline CDR1 is DFQATT and CDR2 SNEGSKA (reference sequence). CDR3 nucleotide sequence: TGCAGTGCTAGACGTAGCGGGCGTTCCTCAGATACGCAGTATTTT. Translation: CSARRSGRSSDTQYF.

This clonotype has just a few counts. The chain joins TRBV5-1 to TRBJ1-1; D ambiguous. This CDR3 comprises 14 residues. Germline loops: CDR1 SGHRS, CDR2 YFSETQ. The V and J ends lost 3 bases and 3 bases respectively, with 12 bases between them. CDR3 residues: CASSSLPGDTEAFF. CDR3 DNA: TGCGCCAGCAGCTCGCTCCCGGGAGACACTGAAGCTTTCTTT.

This chain links TRBV2 with TRBJ2-3; 9 positions agree with TRBD2. The J segment lost 4 bases and the V segment lost 6 bases, leaving 5 bases of the junction unmatched. CDR3 length equals 14 residues. Looked up from germline, CDR1 is SNHLY and CDR2 is FYNNEI. The CDR3 is CASRREGSPDTQYF. CDR3 bases: TGTGCCAGCAGGCGGGAGGGGAGCCCAGATACGCAGTATTTT.

This clonotype was detected only a few times. A read error may account for a junction end that differs from germline. The chain employs TRBV7-6 and TRBJ2-3; D unclear. The CDR3 length is 15 residues. The germline gives CDR1 SGHVS, CDR2 FNYEAQ. The CDR3 DNA is TGTGCCAGCAGCCCCACGACCGCGGTCGCAGATACGCGGTATTTT. Encoded protein: CASSPTTAVADTRYF.

This clonotype was recorded once. The chain joins TRBV7-9 to TRBJ2-7; TRBD2 might be the D (6 bases). The CDR3 runs to 14 residues. The V end was cut by 0 bases, the J end by 5 bases, with 11 bases between. Germline V gene data show CDR1 as SEHNR and CDR2 as FQNEAQ (reference sequence). The CDR3 bases are TGTGCCAGCAGCTTAGCGGCGGGGACCCACGAGCAGTACTTC. Amino acids: CASSLAAGTHEQYF.

This clonotype has ten or more counts. In nucleotides, the CDR3 is TGCGCCAGCAGCTCGAGAACTACTGGGAGCTCCTACGAGCAGTACTTC. It encodes CASSSRTTGSSYEQYF. V is TRBV5-1 and J is TRBJ2-7; tentatively, D is TRBD2 (5 bases). CDR3 length: 16 amino acids. Germline V gene sequence: CDR1 SGHRS, CDR2 YFSETQ. V was pared by 3 bases and J by 0 bases, with 16 bases between.

A few counts support this clonotype. V and J are TRBV5-1 and TRBJ2-1; D is perhaps TRBD1 or TRBD2 (5 bases each). V was pared by 0 bases and J by 3 bases, with 10 bases between. CDR3 length equals 15 residues. The germline gives CDR1 SGHRS, CDR2 YFSETQ. Written as DNA, the CDR3 is TGCGCCAGCAGCTTGGAGCCAGGGAGCTACAATGAGCAGTTCTTC. It encodes CASSLEPGSYNEQFF.

This clonotype occurred a few times. The chain joins TRBV5-1 to TRBJ2-5; 7 bases fit TRBD1. Germline CDR1 reads SGHRS; CDR2 reads YFSETQ. The CDR3 extends over 16 amino acids. V shed 2 bases and J 4 bases; nucleotides not matched to a gene: 11. CDR3: CASSLLGQADGETQYF. The CDR3 DNA sequence: TGCGCCAGCAGCTTACTTGGACAGGCGGACGGAGAGACCCAGTACTTC.

This clonotype was seen many times. The chain is built from TRBV29-1 and TRBJ2-1; D might be TRBD2 (6 bases). The germline V gene encodes CDR1 SQVTM and CDR2 ANQGSEA. The CDR3 has 15 residues. Deletions cut 1 base from V and 6 bases from J, with 16 bases between. CDR3 protein: CSVEGEAGSFNEQFF. The CDR3, as DNA: TGCAGCGTTGAAGGGGAGGCGGGTTCGTTCAATGAGCAGTTCTTC.

The gene calls are TRBV6-6 and TRBJ1-3; 8 bases are shared with TRBD1. Germline V gene data show CDR1 as MNHNY and CDR2 as SVGAGI (reference sequence). This CDR3 comprises 16 residues. Trimming cost V 0 bases and J 2 bases; bases outside gene matches: 3. CDR3 bases: TGTGCCAGCAGTTACTCGATGACAGGGGCTGGAAACACCATATATTTT. Its protein product is CASSYSMTGAGNTIYF.

This chain joins TRBV24-1 and TRBJ2-1; 15 positions match TRBD2. Per the germline V gene, CDR1 is KGHDR and CDR2 is SFDVKD. With 4 bases clipped from V and 7 bases from J, the junction kept 7 bases outside the gene matches. The CDR3 covers 17 residues. The CDR3 DNA reads as TGTGCCACCAGTGAACCTGGGACTAGCGGGAGGTGGAATGAGCAGTTCTTC. Translating gives CATSEPGTSGRWNEQFF.

The chain couples TRBV20-1 to TRBJ1-1; no clear D. V was trimmed by 6 bases and J by 2 bases, leaving 13 bases between them. The CDR3 has 13 residues. Per germline, CDR1 DFQATT and CDR2 SNEGSKA (reference sequence). Written as DNA, the CDR3 is TGCAGTGCCATCCTTACAACTAACACTGAAGCTTTCTTT. It translates to CSAILTTNTEAFF.

Comment on this clonotype: An end of the junction differs from the germline gene, which may be a read error. The chain recombines TRBV11-2 with TRBJ2-1, with D possibly TRBD2 on 6 matching bases. Germline CDR1 SGHAT, CDR2 FQNNGV. CDR3 length: 13 residues. The CDR3 loop is CASSPQDYDEQFF. CDR3 in DNA: TGTGCCAGCAGCCCCCAGGACTACGATGAACAGTTCTTC.

This chain links TRBV11-2 with TRBJ1-2; a possible D gene is TRBD1 (5 bases). This CDR3 region has 15 residues. The germline V gene has CDR1 SGHAT and CDR2 FQNNGV. Deletions cut 0 bases from V and 8 bases from J, with 16 bases between. Here the CDR3 reads CASSLDSADRRGYTF. Written as DNA, the CDR3 is TGTGCCAGCAGCTTAGATTCCGCCGACAGAAGAGGCTACACCTTC.

This clonotype has just a few counts. This sequence joins TRBV29-1 and TRBJ2-5; 8 bases fit TRBD2. There are 15 residues in the CDR3. Germline loops: CDR1 SQVTM, CDR2 ANQGSEA. V shed 3 bases and J 7 bases; nucleotides not matched to a gene: 13. CDR3: CSVDSRRGDYGTQYF. The DNA of the CDR3 is TGCAGCGTTGATTCCCGGCGGGGGGATTACGGGACCCAGTACTTC.

This clonotype occurred a few times. The J gene is TRBJ1-1, the V gene TRBV20-1; no clear D gene. This CDR3 comprises 11 residues. V was pared by 2 bases and J by 4 bases, with 5 bases between. Germline CDR1 DFQATT, CDR2 SNEGSKA (reference sequence). The CDR3 DNA reads as TGCAGTGCTAGATTGTCCACTGAAGCTTTCTTT. This codes for CSARLSTEAFF.

Ten or more counts support this clonotype. The chain employs TRBV5-1 and TRBJ2-5; 12 bases align to TRBD2. This CDR3 has 14 residues. From germline, CDR1 is SGHRS and CDR2 YFSETQ. V trimming: 5 bases; J trimming: 7 bases; junction bases outside the gene matches: 6. The CDR3 DNA follows: TGCGCCAGCAGTCAACTAGCGGGGGGAGGGACCCAGTACTTC. This translates into CASSQLAGGGTQYF.

J is TRBJ1-2 and V is TRBV19; 10 bases align to TRBD1. V dropped 4 bases and J dropped 4; count of bases not matched to a gene: 6. Germline CDR1 and CDR2: LNHDA and SQIVND (reference sequence). The CDR3 totals 15 residues. CDR3 residues: CASSTTGTGAYGYTF. Written as DNA, the CDR3 is TGTGCCAGTAGTACAACTGGGACAGGGGCCTATGGCTACACCTTC.

This clonotype was observed at least ten times. V is TRBV5-1 and J is TRBJ2-6; 8 bases line up with TRBD1. The CDR3 sequence is 18 residues long. Germline V gene sequence: CDR1 SGHRS, CDR2 YFSETQ. V lost 0 bases to trimming and J lost 0 bases; unmatched junction nucleotides: 5. The chain's CDR3 is CASSLGGTGNSGANVLTF. The CDR3, as DNA: TGCGCCAGCAGCTTGGGAGGGACAGGAAACTCTGGGGCCAACGTCCTGACTTTC.